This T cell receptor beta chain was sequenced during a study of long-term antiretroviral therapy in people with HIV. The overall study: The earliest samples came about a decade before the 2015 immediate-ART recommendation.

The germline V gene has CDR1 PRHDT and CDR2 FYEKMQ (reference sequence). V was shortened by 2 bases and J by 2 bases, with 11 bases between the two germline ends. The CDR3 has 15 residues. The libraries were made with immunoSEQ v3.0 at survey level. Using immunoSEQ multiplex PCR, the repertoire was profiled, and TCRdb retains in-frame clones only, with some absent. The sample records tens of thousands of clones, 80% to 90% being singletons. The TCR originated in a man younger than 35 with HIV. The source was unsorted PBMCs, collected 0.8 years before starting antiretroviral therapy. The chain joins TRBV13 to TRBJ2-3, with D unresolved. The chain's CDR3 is CASSLYNPFTDTQYF. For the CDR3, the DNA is TGTGCCAGCAGCTTATATAACCCGTTCACAGATACGCAGTATTTT. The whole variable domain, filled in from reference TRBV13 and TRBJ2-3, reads AAGVIQSPRHLIKEKRETATLKCYPIPRHDTVYWYQQGPGQDPQFLISFYEKMQSDKGSIPDRFSAQQFSDYHSELNMSSLELGDSALYFCASSLYNPFTDTQYFGPGTRLTVL.